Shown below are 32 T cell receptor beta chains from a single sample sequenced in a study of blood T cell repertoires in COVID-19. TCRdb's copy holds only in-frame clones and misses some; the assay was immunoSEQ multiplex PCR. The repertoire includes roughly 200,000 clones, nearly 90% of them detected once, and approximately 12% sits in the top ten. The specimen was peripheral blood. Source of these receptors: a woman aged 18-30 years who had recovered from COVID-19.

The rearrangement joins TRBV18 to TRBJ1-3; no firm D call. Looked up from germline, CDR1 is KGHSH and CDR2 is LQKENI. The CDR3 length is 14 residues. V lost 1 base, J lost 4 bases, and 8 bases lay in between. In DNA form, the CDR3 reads TGTGCCAGCTCACCACAACGGGTGGGAAACACCATATATTTT. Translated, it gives CASSPQRVGNTIYF.

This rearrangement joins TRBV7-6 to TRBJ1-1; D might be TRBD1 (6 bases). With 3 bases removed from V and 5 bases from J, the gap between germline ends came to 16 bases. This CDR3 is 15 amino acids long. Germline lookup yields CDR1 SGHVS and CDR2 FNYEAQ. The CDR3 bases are TGTGCCAGCAGCTTCTCCGCAGGGGTTTATACTGAAGCTTTCTTT. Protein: CASSFSAGVYTEAFF.

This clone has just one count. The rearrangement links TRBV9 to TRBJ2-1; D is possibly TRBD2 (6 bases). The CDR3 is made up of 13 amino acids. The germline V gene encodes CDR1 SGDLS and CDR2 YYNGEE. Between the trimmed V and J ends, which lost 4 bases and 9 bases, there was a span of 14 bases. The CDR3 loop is CASSSEGGVEQFF. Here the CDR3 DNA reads TGTGCCAGCAGCTCCGAGGGAGGCGTTGAGCAGTTCTTC.

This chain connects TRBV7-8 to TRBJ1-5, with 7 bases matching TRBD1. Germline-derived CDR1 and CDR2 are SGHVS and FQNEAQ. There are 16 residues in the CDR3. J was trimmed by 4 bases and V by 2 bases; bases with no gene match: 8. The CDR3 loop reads CASSLNGWDRNQPQHF. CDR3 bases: TGTGCCAGCAGCTTAAATGGATGGGACAGAAATCAGCCCCAGCATTTT. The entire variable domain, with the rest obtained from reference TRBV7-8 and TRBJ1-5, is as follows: GAGVSQSPRYKVAKRGQDVALRCDPISGHVSLFWYQQALGQGPEFLTYFQNEAQLDKSGLPSDRFFAERPEGSVSTLKIQRTQQEDSAVYLCASSLNGWDRNQPQHFGDGTRLSIL.

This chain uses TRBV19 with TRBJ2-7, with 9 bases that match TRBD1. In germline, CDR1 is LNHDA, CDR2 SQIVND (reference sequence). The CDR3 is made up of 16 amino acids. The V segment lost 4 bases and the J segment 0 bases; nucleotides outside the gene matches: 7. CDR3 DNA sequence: TGTGCCAGTAGTAGCTACCAGACAGGGGGCTCCTACGAGCAGTACTTC. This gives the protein CASSSYQTGGSYEQYF.

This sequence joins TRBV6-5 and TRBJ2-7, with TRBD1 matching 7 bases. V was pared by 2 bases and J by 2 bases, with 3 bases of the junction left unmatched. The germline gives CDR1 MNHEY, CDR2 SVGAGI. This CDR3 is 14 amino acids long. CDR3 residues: CASSYPDRTYEQYF. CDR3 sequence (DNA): TGTGCCAGCAGTTACCCGGACAGGACCTACGAGCAGTACTTC.

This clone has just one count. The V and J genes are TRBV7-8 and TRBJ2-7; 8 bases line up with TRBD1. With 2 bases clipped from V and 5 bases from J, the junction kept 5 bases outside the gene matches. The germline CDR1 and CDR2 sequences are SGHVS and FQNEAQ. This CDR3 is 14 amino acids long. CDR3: CASSLLPGGNEQYF. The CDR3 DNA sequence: TGTGCCAGCAGCTTACTGCCAGGGGGCAACGAGCAGTACTTC.

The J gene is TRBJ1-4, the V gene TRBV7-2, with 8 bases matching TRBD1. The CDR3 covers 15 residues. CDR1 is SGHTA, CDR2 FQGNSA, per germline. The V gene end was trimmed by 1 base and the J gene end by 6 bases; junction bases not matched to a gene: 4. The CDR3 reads CASSLVTGGDEKLFF. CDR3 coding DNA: TGTGCCAGCAGCTTAGTCACAGGGGGGGATGAAAAACTGTTTTTT.

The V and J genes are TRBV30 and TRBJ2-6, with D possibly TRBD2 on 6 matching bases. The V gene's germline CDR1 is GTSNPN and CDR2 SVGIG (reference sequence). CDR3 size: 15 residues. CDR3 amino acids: CAGEAASSGANVLTF. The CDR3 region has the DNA TGTGCTGGGGAGGCTGCTAGCTCTGGGGCCAACGTCCTGACTTTC.

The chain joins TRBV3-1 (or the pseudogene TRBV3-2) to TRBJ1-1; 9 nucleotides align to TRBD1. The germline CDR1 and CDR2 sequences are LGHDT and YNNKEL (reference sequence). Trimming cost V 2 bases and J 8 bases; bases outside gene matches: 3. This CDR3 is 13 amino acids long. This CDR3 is CASSQTGGPEAFF. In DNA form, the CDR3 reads TGTGCCAGCAGCCAAACAGGGGGCCCCGAAGCTTTCTTT.

The CDR3 bases are TGTGCCAGCAGCTTAGAACAGGCAGCCGGAGGCTACACCTTC. It is translated as CASSLEQAAGGYTF. J is TRBJ1-2 and V is TRBV7-9; possibly TRBD1 for D (5 bases). Germline CDR1 is SEHNR and CDR2 is FQNEAQ (reference sequence). This CDR3 has 14 residues. V was pared by 1 base and J by 8 bases, with 14 bases between.

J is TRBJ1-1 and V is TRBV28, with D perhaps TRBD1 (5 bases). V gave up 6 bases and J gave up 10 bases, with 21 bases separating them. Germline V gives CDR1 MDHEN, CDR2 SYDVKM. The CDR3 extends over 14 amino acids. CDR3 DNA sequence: TGTGCCAGCAGGGGCCCTGGAACAGGTTTAGGAGCTTTCTTT. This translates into CASRGPGTGLGAFF.

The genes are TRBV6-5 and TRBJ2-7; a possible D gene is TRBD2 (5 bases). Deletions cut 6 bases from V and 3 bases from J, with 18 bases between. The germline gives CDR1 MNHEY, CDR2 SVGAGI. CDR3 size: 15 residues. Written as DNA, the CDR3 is TGTGCCAGCAGCTACCAAACGGGAACCTACTACGAGCAGTACTTC. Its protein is CASSYQTGTYYEQYF.

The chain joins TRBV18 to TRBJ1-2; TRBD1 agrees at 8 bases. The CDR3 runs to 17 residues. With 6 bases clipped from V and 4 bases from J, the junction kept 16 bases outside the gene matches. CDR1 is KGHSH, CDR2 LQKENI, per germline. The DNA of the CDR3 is TGTGCCAGCTCCCGAGGACCGGGACAGGAACCACTCTATGGCTACACCTTC. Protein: CASSRGPGQEPLYGYTF.

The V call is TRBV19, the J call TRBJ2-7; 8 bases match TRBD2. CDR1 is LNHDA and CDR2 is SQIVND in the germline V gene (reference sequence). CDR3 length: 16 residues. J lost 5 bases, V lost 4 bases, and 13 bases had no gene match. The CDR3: CASSTNTGTRNDEQYF. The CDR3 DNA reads TGTGCCAGTAGTACCAATACCGGGACTAGGAACGACGAGCAGTACTTC. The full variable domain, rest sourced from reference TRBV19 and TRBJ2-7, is DGGITQSPKYLFRKEGQNVTLSCEQNLNHDAMYWYRQDPGQGLRLIYYSQIVNDFQKGDIAEGYSVSREKKESFPLTVTSAQKNPTAFYLCASSTNTGTRNDEQYFGPGTRLTVT.

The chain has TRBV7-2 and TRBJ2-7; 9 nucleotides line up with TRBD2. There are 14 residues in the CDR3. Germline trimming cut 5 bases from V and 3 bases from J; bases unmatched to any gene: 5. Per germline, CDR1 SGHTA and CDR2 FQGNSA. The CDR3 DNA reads TGTGCCAGCAGCCTGGGACTAGCTGGCTACGAGCAGTACTTC. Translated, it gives CASSLGLAGYEQYF.

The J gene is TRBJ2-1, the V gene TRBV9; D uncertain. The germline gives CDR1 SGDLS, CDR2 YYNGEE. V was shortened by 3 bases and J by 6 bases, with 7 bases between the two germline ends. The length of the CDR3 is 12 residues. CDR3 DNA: TGTGCCAGCAGCGCTACAGTCAATGAGCAGTTCTTC. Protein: CASSATVNEQFF.

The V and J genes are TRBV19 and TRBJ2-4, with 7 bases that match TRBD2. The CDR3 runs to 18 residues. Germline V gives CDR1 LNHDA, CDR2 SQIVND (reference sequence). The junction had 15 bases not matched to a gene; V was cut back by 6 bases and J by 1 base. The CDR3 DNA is TGTGCCAGTAGATCCGGATTTTCTTGGCGGGAGGCCAAAAACATTCAGTACTTC. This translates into CASRSGFSWREAKNIQYF.

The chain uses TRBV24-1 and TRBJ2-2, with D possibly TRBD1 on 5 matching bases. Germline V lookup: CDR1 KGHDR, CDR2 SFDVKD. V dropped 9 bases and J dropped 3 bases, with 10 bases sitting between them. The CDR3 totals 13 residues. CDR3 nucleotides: TGTGCCACCGCAGACAGATACACCGGGGAGCTGTTTTTT. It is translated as CATADRYTGELFF.

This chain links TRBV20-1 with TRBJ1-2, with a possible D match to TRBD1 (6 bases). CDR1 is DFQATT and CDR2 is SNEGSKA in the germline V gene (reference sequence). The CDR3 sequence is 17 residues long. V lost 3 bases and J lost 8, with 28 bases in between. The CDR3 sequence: CSASFPRLRQKGEGYTF. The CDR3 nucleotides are TGCAGTGCTAGTTTCCCCCGACTACGACAGAAGGGGGAAGGCTACACCTTC.

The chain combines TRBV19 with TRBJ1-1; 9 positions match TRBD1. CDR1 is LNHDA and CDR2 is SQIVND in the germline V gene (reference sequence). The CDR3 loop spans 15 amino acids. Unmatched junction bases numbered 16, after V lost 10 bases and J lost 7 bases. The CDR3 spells CATYRGRLSDDEAFF. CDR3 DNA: TGTGCCACTTACAGGGGGCGCTTATCGGATGATGAAGCTTTCTTT.

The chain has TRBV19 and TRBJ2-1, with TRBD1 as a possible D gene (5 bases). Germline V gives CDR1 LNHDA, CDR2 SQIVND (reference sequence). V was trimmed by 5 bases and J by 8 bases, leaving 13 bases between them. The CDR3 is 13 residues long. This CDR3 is CASSSFRGHEQFF. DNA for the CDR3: TGTGCCAGTAGTTCCTTTAGGGGCCATGAGCAGTTCTTC.

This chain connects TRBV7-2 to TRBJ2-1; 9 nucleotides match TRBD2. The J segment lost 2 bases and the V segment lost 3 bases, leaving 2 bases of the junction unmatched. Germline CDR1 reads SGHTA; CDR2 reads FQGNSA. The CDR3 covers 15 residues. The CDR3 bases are TGTGCCAGCAGCTTTACTAGCGGGCCCTACAATGAGCAGTTCTTC. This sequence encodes CASSFTSGPYNEQFF.

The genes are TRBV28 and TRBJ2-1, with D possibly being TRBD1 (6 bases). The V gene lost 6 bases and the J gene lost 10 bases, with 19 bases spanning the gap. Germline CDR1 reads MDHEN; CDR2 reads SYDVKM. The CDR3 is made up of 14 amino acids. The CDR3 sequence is CASRLASPGDEQFF. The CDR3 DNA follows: TGTGCCAGCAGGCTTGCCTCTCCAGGGGACGAGCAGTTCTTC.

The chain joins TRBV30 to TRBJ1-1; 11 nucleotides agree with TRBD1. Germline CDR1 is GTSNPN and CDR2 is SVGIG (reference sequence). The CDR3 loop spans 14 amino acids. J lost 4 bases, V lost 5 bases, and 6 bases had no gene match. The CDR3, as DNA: TGTGCCTGGGTACCGGGACAGGGGGGCACTGAAGCTTTCTTT. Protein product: CAWVPGQGGTEAFF.

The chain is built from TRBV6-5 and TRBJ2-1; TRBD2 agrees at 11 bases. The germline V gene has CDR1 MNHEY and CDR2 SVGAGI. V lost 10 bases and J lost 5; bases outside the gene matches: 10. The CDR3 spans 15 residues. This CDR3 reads CATGLAGGPNNEQFF. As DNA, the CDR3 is TGTGCCACCGGATTAGCGGGAGGGCCGAACAATGAGCAGTTCTTC.

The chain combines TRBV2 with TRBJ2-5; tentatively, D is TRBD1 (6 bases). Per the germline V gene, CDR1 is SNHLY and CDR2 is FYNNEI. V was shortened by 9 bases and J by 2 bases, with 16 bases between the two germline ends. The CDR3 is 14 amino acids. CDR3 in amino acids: CASGPGHLQETQYF. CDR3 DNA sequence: TGTGCCAGTGGACCGGGACACCTACAAGAGACCCAGTACTTC.

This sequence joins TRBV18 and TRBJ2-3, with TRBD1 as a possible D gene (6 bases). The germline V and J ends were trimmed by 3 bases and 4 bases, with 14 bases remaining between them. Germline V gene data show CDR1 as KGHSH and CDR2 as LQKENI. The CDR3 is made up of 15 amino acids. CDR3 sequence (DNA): TGTGCCAGCTCACCGACCATTCAGGGGTCAGATACGCAGTATTTT. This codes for CASSPTIQGSDTQYF.

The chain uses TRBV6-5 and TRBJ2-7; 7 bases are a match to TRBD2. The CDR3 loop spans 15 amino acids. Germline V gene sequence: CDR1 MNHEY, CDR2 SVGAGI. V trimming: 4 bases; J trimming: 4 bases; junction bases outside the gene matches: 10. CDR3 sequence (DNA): TGTGCCAGCAGTTCCCCTGGGGGAGGGCCATACGAGCAGTACTTC. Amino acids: CASSSPGGGPYEQYF.

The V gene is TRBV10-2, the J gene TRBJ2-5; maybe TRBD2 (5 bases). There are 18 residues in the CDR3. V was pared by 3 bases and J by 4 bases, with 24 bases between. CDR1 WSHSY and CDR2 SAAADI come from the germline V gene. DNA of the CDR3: TGCGCCAGCAGTGACTCCGAGTGGCGGGTAGATAATAGAGAGACCCAGTACTTC. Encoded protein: CASSDSEWRVDNRETQYF.

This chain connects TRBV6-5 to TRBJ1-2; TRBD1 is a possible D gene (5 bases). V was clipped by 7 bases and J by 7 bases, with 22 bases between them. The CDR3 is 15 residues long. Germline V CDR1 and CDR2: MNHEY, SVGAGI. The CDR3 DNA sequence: TGTGCCAGCATGCCTAACCCGACAGACTTCACTGGCTACACCTTC. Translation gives CASMPNPTDFTGYTF.

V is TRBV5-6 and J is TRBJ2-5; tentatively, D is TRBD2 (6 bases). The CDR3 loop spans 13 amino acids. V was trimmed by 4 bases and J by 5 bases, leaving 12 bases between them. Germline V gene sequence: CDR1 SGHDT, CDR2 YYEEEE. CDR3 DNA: TGTGCCAGCAGCGCCGGGAGACGGGAGACCCAGTACTTC. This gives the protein CASSAGRRETQYF.